This TCR beta chain was obtained from a study of cytomegalovirus exposure and HLA in healthy donors. Across the whole study: In a previous analysis, approximately 110 million unique TCR beta sequences were found from 150 million to 200 million T cells. Study results and limitations: According to the study, 150 to 200 TCR beta chains were cytomegalovirus-associated. The number of N-insertions in an Asian-associated ancestry cluster was reportedly below the roughly 700-donor mean in a later analysis. As a later analysis showed, several of the most significant clusters appeared to be linked to common viral pathogens.

This clone was counted a few times. What it binds is unknown. Primers included in the PCR were 60 Vbeta and 13 Jbeta primers. Data came from immunoSEQ multiplex PCR; TCRdb stores just in-frame clones and leaves some out. Among about 120,000 clones listed, about 69% were seen once. V was pared by 2 bases and J by 7 bases, with 6 bases of the junction left unmatched. CDR1 and CDR2 from the germline V gene are MNHEY and SVGAGI. The CDR3 contains 14 residues. The genes are TRBV6-5 and TRBJ1-1; 8 bases fit TRBD1. The sequencing sample was made of PBMCs. This sequence was found in a woman between 18 and 29 years old in good health and CMV-seronegative. This CDR3 is CASSYVTDRGEAFF. DNA of the CDR3: TGTGCCAGCAGTTACGTGACCGACAGGGGTGAAGCTTTCTTT.